In its sample, the clone carrying this TCR beta chain is medium-sized. In the original analysis: Cell counts per sample came from amplifying reference gene primers. Repertoires were generated with immunoSEQ multiplex PCR, while TCRdb's copy carries only in-frame clones and drops some. V, J and clone size reflect that table, while D and trimming were determined from the DNA. The sample lists roughly 200,000 clones; about four fifths were seen once. This record belongs to a study of blood T cell repertoires in COVID-19. Study information: Sources were T cells, B-cell-depleted T cells, or PBMCs; the material itself was cDNA or gDNA.

CDR1 LNHNV and CDR2 YYDKDF come from the germline V gene (reference sequence). The ends were cut back, 1 base at V and 3 bases at J, with 13 bases in the middle. CDR3 size: 15 residues. This receptor was obtained from a man aged 35 to 55 with active or convalescent COVID-19. The sequencing sample was made of peripheral blood. The genes are TRBV15 and TRBJ2-7, with D perhaps matching TRBD1 (6 bases). The CDR3 DNA is TGTGCCACCAGCAGAGGATCACAGGGTAGCTACGAGCAGTACTTC. As protein: CATSRGSQGSYEQYF.